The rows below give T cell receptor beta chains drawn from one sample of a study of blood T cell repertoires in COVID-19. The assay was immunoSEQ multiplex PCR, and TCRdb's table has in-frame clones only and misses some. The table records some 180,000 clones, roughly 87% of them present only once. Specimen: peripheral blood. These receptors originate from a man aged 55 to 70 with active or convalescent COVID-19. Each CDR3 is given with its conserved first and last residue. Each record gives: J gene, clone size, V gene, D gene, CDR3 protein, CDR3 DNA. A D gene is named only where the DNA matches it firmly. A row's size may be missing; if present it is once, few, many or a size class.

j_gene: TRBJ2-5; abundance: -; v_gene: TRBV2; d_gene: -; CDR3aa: CASSGVGAGETQYF; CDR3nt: TGTGCCAGCAGTGGGGTCGGAGCGGGAGAGACCCAGTACTTC
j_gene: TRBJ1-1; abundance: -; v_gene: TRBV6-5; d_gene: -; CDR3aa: CASSLTGDTEAFF; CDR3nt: TGTGCCAGCAGTTTGACCGGGGACACTGAAGCTTTCTTT
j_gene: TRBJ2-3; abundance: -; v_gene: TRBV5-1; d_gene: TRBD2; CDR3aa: CASSLEGLAGGQGTDTQYF; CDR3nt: TGCGCCAGCAGCTTGGAGGGACTAGCGGGGGGGCAAGGTACAGATACGCAGTATTTT
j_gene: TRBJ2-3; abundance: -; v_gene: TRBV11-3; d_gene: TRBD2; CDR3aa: CASSLGGTSGFTDTQYF; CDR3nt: TGTGCCAGCAGCTTAGGGGGGACTAGCGGGTTCACAGATACGCAGTATTTT
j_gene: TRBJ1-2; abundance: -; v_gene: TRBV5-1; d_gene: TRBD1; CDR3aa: CASSFGTGAYGYTF; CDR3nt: TGCGCCAGCAGCTTCGGGACAGGGGCCTATGGCTACACCTTC
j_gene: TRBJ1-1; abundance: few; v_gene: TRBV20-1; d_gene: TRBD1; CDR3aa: CSASIGGHTEAFF; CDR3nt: TGCAGTGCTAGTATAGGGGGCCACACTGAAGCTTTCTTT
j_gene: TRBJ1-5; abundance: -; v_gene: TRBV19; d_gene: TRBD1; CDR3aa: CASSNRQGRFGNQPQHF; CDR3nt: TGTGCCAGTAGTAACCGACAGGGACGTTTTGGCAATCAGCCCCAGCATTTT
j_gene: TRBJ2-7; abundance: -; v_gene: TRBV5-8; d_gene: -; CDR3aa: CASPTAPGLPHREQYF; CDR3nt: TGTGCCAGCCCGACTGCCCCAGGACTCCCCCATAGGGAGCAGTACTTC
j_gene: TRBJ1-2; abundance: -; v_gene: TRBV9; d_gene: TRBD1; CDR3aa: CASSTRTGRWGYTF; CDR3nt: TGTGCCAGCAGCACTCGGACAGGCCGGTGGGGCTACACCTTC
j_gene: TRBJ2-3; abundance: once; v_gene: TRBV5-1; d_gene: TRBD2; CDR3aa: CASRTSGSTDTQYF; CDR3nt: TGCGCCAGCAGGACTAGCGGTAGCACAGATACGCAGTATTTT
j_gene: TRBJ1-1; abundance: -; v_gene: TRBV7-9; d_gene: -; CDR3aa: CASSSAPGVEAFF; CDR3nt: TGTGCCAGCAGCTCCGCCCCAGGGGTTGAAGCTTTCTTT
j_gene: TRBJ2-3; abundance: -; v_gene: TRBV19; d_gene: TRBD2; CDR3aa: CASSRGLAGTTDTQYF; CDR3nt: TGTGCCAGTAGTAGGGGACTAGCGGGCACCACAGATACGCAGTATTTT
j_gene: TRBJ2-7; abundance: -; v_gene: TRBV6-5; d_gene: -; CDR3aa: CASSYGAGTQYEQYF; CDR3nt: TGTGCCAGCAGTTACGGGGCGGGGACTCAATACGAGCAGTACTTC
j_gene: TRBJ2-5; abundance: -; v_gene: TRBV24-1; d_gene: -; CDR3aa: CATSDPPSRGQKETQYF; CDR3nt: TGTGCCACCAGTGATCCCCCGTCGCGGGGGCAAAAAGAGACCCAGTACTTC
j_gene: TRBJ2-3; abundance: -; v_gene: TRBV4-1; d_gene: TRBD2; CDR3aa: CASSQGLLAGGRYTQYF; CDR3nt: TGCGCCAGCAGCCAAGGGCTCCTAGCGGGGGGGCGCTATACGCAGTATTTT
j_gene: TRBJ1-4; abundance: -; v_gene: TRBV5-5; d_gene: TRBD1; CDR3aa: CASSLTGVYEKLFF; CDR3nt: TGTGCCAGCAGCCTGACAGGGGTATACGAAAAACTGTTTTTT
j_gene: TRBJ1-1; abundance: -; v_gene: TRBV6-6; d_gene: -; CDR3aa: CASSSRYRSLNTEAFF; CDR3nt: TGTGCCAGCAGTTCCCGATACAGGTCTTTGAACACTGAAGCTTTCTTT
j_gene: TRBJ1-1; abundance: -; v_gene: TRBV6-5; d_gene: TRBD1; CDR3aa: CASSYEQGSEAFF; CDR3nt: TGTGCCAGCAGTTACGAACAGGGGAGTGAAGCTTTCTTT
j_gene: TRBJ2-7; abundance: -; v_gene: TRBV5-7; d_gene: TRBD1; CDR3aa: CASSPGTGGQGNYEQYF; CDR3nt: TGTGCCAGCAGCCCCGGGACAGGGGGTCAGGGGAATTACGAGCAGTACTTC
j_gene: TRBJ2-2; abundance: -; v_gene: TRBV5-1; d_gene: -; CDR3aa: CASSVLAANTGELFF; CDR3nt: TGCGCCAGCAGCGTATTAGCGGCGAACACCGGGGAGCTGTTTTTT
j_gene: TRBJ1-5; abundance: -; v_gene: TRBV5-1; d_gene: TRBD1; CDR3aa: CASSLAGQGSQPQHF; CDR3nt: TGCGCCAGCAGCTTGGCCGGACAGGGGAGTCAGCCCCAGCATTTT
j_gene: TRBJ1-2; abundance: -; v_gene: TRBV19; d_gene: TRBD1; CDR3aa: CASSGTGAGDYGYTF; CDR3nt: TGTGCCAGTAGTGGGACAGGGGCGGGGGACTATGGCTACACCTTC
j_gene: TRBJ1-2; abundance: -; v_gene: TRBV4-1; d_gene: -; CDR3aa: CASSLGPTANYGYTF; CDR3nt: TGCGCCAGCAGCCTCGGACCGACAGCTAACTATGGCTACACCTTC
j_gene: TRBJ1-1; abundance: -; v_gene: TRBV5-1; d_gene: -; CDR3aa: CASQTGGGSTEAFF; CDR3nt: TGCGCCAGTCAAACTGGAGGAGGGAGCACTGAAGCTTTCTTT
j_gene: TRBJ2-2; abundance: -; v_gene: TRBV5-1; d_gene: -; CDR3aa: CASSPGGGLNTGELFF; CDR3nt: TGCGCCAGCAGCCCCGGCGGGGGCCTGAACACCGGGGAGCTGTTTTTT
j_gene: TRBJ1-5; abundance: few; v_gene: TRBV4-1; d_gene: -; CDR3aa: CASSPDRYSNQPQHF; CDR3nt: TGCGCCAGCAGCCCAGACAGATATAGCAATCAGCCCCAGCATTTT
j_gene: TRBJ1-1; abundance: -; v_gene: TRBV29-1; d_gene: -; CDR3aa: CSVSRDTEAFF; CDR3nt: TGCAGCGTGAGCAGGGACACTGAAGCTTTCTTT